A selection of T cell receptor beta chains follows, all from one sample in a study of OX40 agonist ivuxolimab in advanced cancers. Libraries were prepared by immunoSEQ multiplex PCR; TCRdb keeps only in-frame clonotypes and omits some of them. The data show around 21,000 clones, over 70% seen once. The sample here was CD4+ or CD8+ T cells sorted from blood, taken in a trial of the OX40 agonist ivuxolimab. Receptors were obtained from an adult with an advanced solid tumor such as melanoma, head and neck, liver or kidney cancer. Both conserved end residues are part of each CDR3. A D gene is named only where the DNA matches it firmly. The size of a clone is reported for some rows only, either as once, few or many, or as a class for expanded clones.

j_gene | v_gene | abundance | d_gene | CDR3aa | CDR3nt
TRBJ2-5 | TRBV29-1 | NA | TRBD2 | CSVGTSGREEETQYF | TGCAGCGTTGGGACTAGCGGGAGGGAGGAGGAGACCCAGTACTTC
TRBJ2-1 | TRBV28 | NA | TRBD2 | CASSMRLAGWDEQFF | TGTGCCAGCAGTATGAGACTAGCGGGATGGGATGAGCAGTTCTTC
TRBJ1-4 | TRBV19 | NA | TRBD1 | CASSGVTGAGEKLFF | TGTGCCAGTAGCGGAGTTACAGGGGCGGGTGAAAAACTGTTTTTT
TRBJ2-5 | TRBV28 | NA | TRBD1 | CASSLRQGAGETQYF | TGTGCCAGCAGTTTGCGACAGGGGGCTGGGGAGACCCAGTACTTC
TRBJ2-7 | TRBV4-2 | NA | TRBD2 | CASSQDGTGTRAHEQYF | TGTGCCAGCAGCCAAGATGGTACCGGGACTAGGGCCCACGAGCAGTACTTC
TRBJ2-7 | TRBV27 | NA | NA | CASSFDGGLSSYEQYF | TGTGCCAGCAGTTTCGATGGGGGACTGAGCTCCTACGAGCAGTACTTC
TRBJ2-2 | TRBV27 | once | NA | CASSFNSEWAGELFF | TGTGCCAGCAGTTTCAACTCCGAGTGGGCCGGGGAGCTGTTTTTT
TRBJ1-5 | TRBV2 | NA | NA | CASSGTRGQPQHF | TGTGCCAGCAGCGGAACTCGAGGCCAGCCCCAGCATTTT
TRBJ2-7 | TRBV7-8 | NA | TRBD2 | CASSWTPGTSFHEQYF | TGTGCCAGCAGCTGGACCCCCGGGACTAGCTTTCACGAGCAGTACTTC
TRBJ2-5 | TRBV4-2 | NA | NA | CASTHELFQETQYF | TGTGCCAGCACCCACGAATTATTCCAAGAGACCCAGTACTTC
TRBJ2-5 | TRBV13 | NA | NA | CASSLRSETQYF | TGTGCCAGCAGCCTTCGATCGGAGACCCAGTACTTC
TRBJ2-1 | TRBV4-3 | NA | NA | CASSQERRTSYNEQFF | TGCGCCAGCAGCCAAGAGCGTCGGACTTCCTACAATGAGCAGTTCTTC
TRBJ2-3 | TRBV10-1 | NA | NA | CASSAGVKDTQYF | TGCGCCAGCAGTGCGGGAGTGAAAGATACGCAGTATTTT
TRBJ2-1 | TRBV15 | once | TRBD2 | CATSRDRRSSGRANEQFF | TGTGCCACCAGCAGAGATAGACGGTCTAGCGGGAGAGCCAATGAGCAGTTCTTC
TRBJ2-7 | TRBV5-8 | NA | TRBD2 | CASSLEGLAGSGSYEQYF | TGTGCCAGCAGCTTAGAGGGACTAGCGGGATCGGGCTCCTACGAGCAGTACTTC
TRBJ2-1 | TRBV11-3 | few | TRBD2 | CASSRLPRLADPTYNEQFF | TGTGCCAGCAGCCGGCTCCCCAGGCTAGCGGACCCGACCTACAATGAGCAGTTCTTC
TRBJ2-1 | TRBV9 | NA | NA | CASSVTNEQFF | TGTGCCAGCAGCGTAACGAATGAGCAGTTCTTC
TRBJ2-2 | TRBV7-9 | NA | NA | CASSLLISENFMLFF | TGTGCCAGCAGCTTGTTGATTAGCGAGAACTTTATGCTGTTTTTT
TRBJ2-1 | TRBV14 | NA | NA | CASSQGVGGVYNEQFF | TGTGCCAGCAGCCAAGGTGTGGGGGGAGTCTACAATGAGCAGTTCTTC